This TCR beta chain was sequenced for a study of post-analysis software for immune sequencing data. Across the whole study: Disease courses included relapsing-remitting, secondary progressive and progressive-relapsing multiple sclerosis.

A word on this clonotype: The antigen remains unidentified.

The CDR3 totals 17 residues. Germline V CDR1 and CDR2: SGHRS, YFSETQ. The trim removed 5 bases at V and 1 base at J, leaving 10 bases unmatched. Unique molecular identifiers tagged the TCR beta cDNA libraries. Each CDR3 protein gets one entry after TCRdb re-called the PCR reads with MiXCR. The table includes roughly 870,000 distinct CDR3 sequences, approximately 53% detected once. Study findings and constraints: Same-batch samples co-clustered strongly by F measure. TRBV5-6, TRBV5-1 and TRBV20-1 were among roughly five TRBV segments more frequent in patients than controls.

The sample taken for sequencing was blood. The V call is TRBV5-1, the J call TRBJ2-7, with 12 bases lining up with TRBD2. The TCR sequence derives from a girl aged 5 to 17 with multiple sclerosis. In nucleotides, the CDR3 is TGCGCCAGCAGAAAGGACCGACTAGCGGGGGATTCCTACGAGCAGTACTTC. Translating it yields CASRKDRLAGDSYEQYF.